The 2 T cell receptor beta chains presented below share a single source sample, sequenced in a study of T cell responses to AZD1222 COVID-19 vaccine. Measured with immunoSEQ multiplex PCR; TCRdb has only the in-frame clones, and not every one. Among fewer than 200,000 clones, approximately 87% were seen once, and the ten largest hold 4.3%. The sequences come from peripheral blood, collected 28 days after the second AZD1222 dose. The receptors originated from an adult who received the AZD1222 COVID-19 vaccine.

The rearrangement links TRBV20-1 to TRBJ2-1, with D unresolved. V lost 6 bases to trimming and J lost 15 bases, with 15 bases between them. Per germline, CDR1 DFQATT and CDR2 SNEGSKA (reference sequence). This CDR3 comprises 10 residues. This CDR3 reads CSASQVKSFF. In DNA, the CDR3 is TGCAGTGCGTCCCAGGTAAAATCGTTCTTC.

This rearrangement joins TRBV7-2 to TRBJ2-1; unclear D gene. CDR3 length: 13 residues. Germline loops: CDR1 SGHTA, CDR2 FQGNSA. V was cut by 3 bases and J by 7 bases, with 10 bases left in between. CDR3 DNA sequence: TGTGCCAGCAGCTTGCCCCCTCAGAATGAGCAGTTCTTC. Translated: CASSLPPQNEQFF.